This T cell receptor beta chain was obtained from a study of CXCR3-negative and CXCR3-positive naive CD8 T cells (dated by TCRdb to about 2019). For the study in its entirety: Some 130 million TRB reads were obtained in total, roughly 1.5 +/- 0.3 million reads per library. Diversity and physicochemical repertoire analyses covered over 10 donors pooled from two independent experiments. For the TRBV-TRBJ cluster analysis, the naive subsets came from 5 donors, while the memory cells came from 3 donors. Results the study describes overall, beyond this receptor: CXCR3 expression partially decreased after cryopreservation, so most assays used freshly isolated PBMCs. Because surface CD5, which is linked to self-reactivity in mice, was comparable between the naive subsets, TCR interaction strength was also inferred from the physicochemical properties of TRB CDR3s. Repertoire diversity was comparably high in both naive subsets but much lower in memory CD8+ T cells. Similar TRBV-TRBJ usage was shown by naive CXCR3-negative and CXCR3-positive cells from the same donor, whereas distinct patterns were shown by memory cells. Compared with CXCR3-negative naive cells, CXCR3-positive naive cells had TRB CDR3s with higher hydrophobicity (lower Kidera factor 4), lower energy, and higher strength and volume indices.

About this clonotype itself: The antigen it binds to is not known.

The listed sequencing device is NextSeq 550. The Human TCR Profiling Kit (MiLaboratory) was used to prepare UMI-labeled 5' RACE TRB cDNA libraries. cDNA synthesis used the entire amount of extracted RNA, and PCR amplification then used the entire amount of cDNA produced. Libraries were prepared in parallel with an identical number of PCR cycles. The source study handled its data this way. MIGEC and MiXCR extracted about 53,000 +/- 10,000 unique UMI-labeled TRB cDNA molecules per library, requiring at least two reads per UMI. On average, around 40,000 +/- 10,000 functional in-frame TRB CDR3 nucleotide clonotypes lacking stop codons were found per library. After downsampling to 5000 UMI-labeled TRB molecules per sample, diversity metrics, including normalized Shannon-Wiener and Chao1, were computed in VDJtools. For the central five CDR3 residues, VDJtools calculated physicochemical properties weighted by clonotype size, namely interaction energy, strength, volume and Kidera factor 4. The reads, reprocessed by TCRdb, yield one row per CDR3 protein sequence and no DNA. The V and J calls and clone size are TCRdb's, not the authors'. This sample's listing comprises about 98,000 distinct CDR3 sequences. The ten most abundant clones make up less than 1% of the sample.

The CDR3 sequence holds 16 residues, the cysteine and phenylalanine included. No DNA accompanies this entry. CDR1 and CDR2 are drawn from the germline V gene: MNHEY, SVGAGI. Each CD8+ T cell subset was flow-sorted in triplicate, with about 320,000 cells per subset placed directly into RLT lysis buffer. To keep memory contaminants out, a stringent definition of naive CD8+ T cells was applied: CD45RO-CCR7+CD27+CD95-. Standard density gradient centrifugation was used to isolate peripheral blood mononuclear cells from buffy coats. A FACSAria III was used to flow-sort naive CXCR3-negative and CXCR3-positive CD8+ T cells. Total RNA was extracted from sorted cells using an RNeasy Mini Kit.

This receptor was obtained from a human donor in good health. Some clones in this sample may be carry-over from other donors' samples. Material for sequencing was naive CXCR3+ CD8+ T cells from blood. Sample cell subset or site, as interpreted from the label and publication: CD45RO-CCR7+CD27+CD95- naive CD8+ T cells expressing CXCR3 (TNR3+). The chain joins TRBV6-5 to TRBJ2-1; the D call from TCRdb, TRBD1, cannot be confirmed without DNA. The CDR3 region: CASSLSGGGVYNEQFF.